The source of this T cell receptor (beta chain) is a study of CD8+ T cells in alopecia areata. Study-wide results and limits: The study also sequences resident alphabeta T cells of normal skin in scalp samples.

This clone was seen ten or more times. Its antigen is undetermined. Gene names refer to mouse genes. From the germline J gene comes the end of the CDR3, since the read stops 4 residues before it. The pooled cutaneous lymph node cells were sorted using several markers (CD4, CD8alpha, NKG2D, NKG2ACE and others). Extracted from the samples, RNA was reverse transcribed into cDNA to serve as the sequencing template. Sequencing used immunoSEQ multiplex PCR; TCRdb keeps in-frame clones, though not all of them. The data show about 6,000 clones, with none appearing a single time. The CDR3 contains 15 residues. Germline V gene lookup returns CDR1 NNHDY and CDR2 SYVADS. J was trimmed by 0 bases and V by 3 bases; bases with no gene match: 4.

This clonotype was obtained from a C3H/HeJ mouse with alopecia areata. The strain's MHC haplotype is H2-k. This chain joins TRBV13-3 and TRBJ2-3, with 7 bases fitting TRBD1. The sequenced sample was CD8+ T cells sorted from a lymph node. CDR3: CASSGGTASAETLYF. The CDR3 DNA, read in part, is TGTGCCAGCAGTGGGGGGACAGCTAGTGCAGAA.